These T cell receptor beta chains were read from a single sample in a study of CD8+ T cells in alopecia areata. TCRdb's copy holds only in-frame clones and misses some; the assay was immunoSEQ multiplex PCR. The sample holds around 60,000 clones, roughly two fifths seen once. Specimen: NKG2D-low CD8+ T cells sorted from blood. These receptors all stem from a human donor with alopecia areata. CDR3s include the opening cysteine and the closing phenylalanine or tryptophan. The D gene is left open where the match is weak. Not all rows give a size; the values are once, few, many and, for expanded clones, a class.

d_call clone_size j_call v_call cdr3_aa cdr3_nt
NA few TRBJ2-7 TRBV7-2 CASSLAISNEQYF TGTGCCAGCAGCTTAGCGATATCCAACGAGCAGTACTTC
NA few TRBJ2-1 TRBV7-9 CASSPRQNAYNEQFF TGTGCCAGCAGTCCCAGACAGAACGCCTACAATGAGCAGTTCTTC
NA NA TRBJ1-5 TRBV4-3 CASSQDSGVNQPQHF TGCGCCAGCAGCCAAGATAGCGGCGTCAATCAGCCCCAGCATTTT
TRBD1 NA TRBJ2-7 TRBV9 CASSVTGADHEQYF TGTGCCAGCAGCGTGACAGGGGCGGACCACGAGCAGTACTTC
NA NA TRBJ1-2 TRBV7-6 CASSLGNYGYTF TGTGCCAGCAGCTTAGGCAACTATGGCTACACCTTC
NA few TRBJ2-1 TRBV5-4 CASSLAGFEQFF TGTGCCAGCAGCTTGGCCGGTTTTGAGCAGTTCTTC
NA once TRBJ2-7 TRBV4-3 CASSQETLSGGSYEQYF TGCGCCAGCAGCCAAGAGACCCTATCTGGGGGGTCCTACGAGCAGTACTTC
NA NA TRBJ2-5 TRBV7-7 CASSAHPGLRDGQETQYF TGTGCTAGCAGCGCACACCCTGGACTTCGGGATGGTCAAGAGACCCAGTACTTC
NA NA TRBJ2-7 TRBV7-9 CASSPAYEQYF TGTGCCAGCAGTCCAGCCTACGAGCAGTACTTC
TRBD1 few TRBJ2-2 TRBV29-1 CSVTGFAGELFF TGCAGCGTGACAGGGTTCGCCGGGGAGCTGTTTTTT
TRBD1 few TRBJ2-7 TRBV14 CASSLTGGDEQYF TGTGCCAGCAGCCTGACAGGGGGCGACGAGCAGTACTTC
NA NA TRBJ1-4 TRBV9 CASSGIGGPREKLFF TGTGCCAGCAGCGGAATAGGAGGGCCGAGGGAAAAACTGTTTTTT
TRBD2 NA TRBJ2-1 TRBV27 CASSLSLLAGEEQFF TGTGCCAGCAGTTTATCGCTACTAGCGGGAGAGGAGCAGTTCTTC
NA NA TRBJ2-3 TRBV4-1 CASSQDVGTDTQYF TGCGCCAGCAGCCAAGATGTTGGGACAGATACGCAGTATTTT
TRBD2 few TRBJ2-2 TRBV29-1 CSVRTSAANTGELFF TGCAGCGTTCGTACTAGCGCCGCGAACACCGGGGAGCTGTTTTTT
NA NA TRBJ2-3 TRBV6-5 CASSYLLTDTQYF TGTGCCAGCAGTTACCTCCTCACAGATACGCAGTATTTT
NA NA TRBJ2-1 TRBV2 CASSSGRNEQFF TGTGCCAGCAGCTCGGGACGCAATGAGCAGTTCTTC
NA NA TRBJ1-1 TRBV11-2 CASSSWKGQNTEAFF TGTGCCAGCAGCTCATGGAAAGGGCAGAACACTGAAGCTTTCTTT
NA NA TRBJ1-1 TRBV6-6 CASSYTASTEAFF TGTGCCAGCAGTTATACGGCATCCACTGAAGCTTTCTTT
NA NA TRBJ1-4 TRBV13 CASSLGNREKLFF TGTGCCAGCAGCTTAGGCAATCGCGAAAAACTGTTTTTT